Listed below are T cell receptor beta chains from one sample, sequenced in a study of blood T cell repertoires in COVID-19. Repertoires were generated with immunoSEQ multiplex PCR, while TCRdb's copy carries only in-frame clones and drops some. The data contain fewer than 250,000 clones, 80% to 90% of them seen just once; the ten biggest clones take up less than 20%. The source material was peripheral blood. The receptors were sampled from a human donor in a cohort sampled during active COVID-19. CDR3s include the opening cysteine and the closing phenylalanine or tryptophan. A D gene is named only where the DNA matches it firmly. Size values are once, few and many counts, or a class for expanded clones, and some rows have none.

TGTGCCAGCAGCTTATCTGAGACAGTATATAATTCACCCCTCCACTTT CASSLSETVYNSPLHF TRBV7-6 . . TRBJ1-6
TGTGCCAGCTCACCGGGACTAGCGGGAGTGATTGAGCAGTTCTTC CASSPGLAGVIEQFF TRBV18 . TRBD2 TRBJ2-1
TGTGCCAGTAGTATCTCGGGGCGGGAGGGCCATTACAATGAGCAGTTCTTC CASSISGREGHYNEQFF TRBV19 . TRBD2 TRBJ2-1
TGTGCCACCAGCAGAGGGGGGAATAGCGGGGGGACAGATACGCAGTATTTT CATSRGGNSGGTDTQYF TRBV15 . TRBD2 TRBJ2-3
TGTGCCTTCGACAGGGGCCGCCGCGGGTCGGGGTCTAACTATGGCTACACCTTC CAFDRGRRGSGSNYGYTF TRBV12-5 once TRBD1 TRBJ1-2
TGTGCCACCGGGACAGGGCCGAGCACAGATACGCAGTATTTT CATGTGPSTDTQYF TRBV24-1 . TRBD1 TRBJ2-3
TGTGCCAGCAGCGCACATCGCGGTGGCTACACCTTC CASSAHRGGYTF TRBV6-5 . . TRBJ1-2
TGCGCCAGCAGCCAAGCGCAGGGGTATACCGGGGAGCTGTTTTTT CASSQAQGYTGELFF TRBV4-1 . . TRBJ2-2
TGCGCCAGCAGACAGAGCCAGACTGAAGCTTTCTTT CASRQSQTEAFF TRBV5-1 . . TRBJ1-1
TGTGCCAGCTCATCTGCGGGGGGCGAGGAAAAACTGTTTTTT CASSSAGGEEKLFF TRBV18 . . TRBJ1-4
TGCGCCAGCACGGACAGAAGTAGCACAGATACGCAGTATTTT CASTDRSSTDTQYF TRBV5-1 . . TRBJ2-3
TGCAGCGTTAGGGGGCCCAGCACTGAAGCTTTCTTT CSVRGPSTEAFF TRBV29-1 . TRBD1 TRBJ1-1
TGTGCCAGCAGTGGGAGGGTCGGGGAGACCCAGTACTTC CASSGRVGETQYF TRBV6-2/TRBV6-3 once TRBD2 TRBJ2-5
TGTGCCAGCAGTTTATATGGGGGAGGGGCGGGGCCAGATACGCAGTATTTT CASSLYGGGAGPDTQYF TRBV27 . TRBD2 TRBJ2-3
TGTGCCAGCAGCCCGGGACTAGCGGGAGCCGGTCCGCAGTATTTT CASSPGLAGAGPQYF TRBV6-2/TRBV6-3 . TRBD2 TRBJ2-3
TGTGCCAGCGGACAGACGAACTATGGCTACACCTTC CASGQTNYGYTF TRBV7-9 . . TRBJ1-2
TGTGCCAGCAGTGGGAGAGGGTCCTACAATGAGCAGTTCTTC CASSGRGSYNEQFF TRBV2 once . TRBJ2-1
TGTGCCAGCAGCTTGCTCAGCGGGAGATTACATACGCAGTATTTT CASSLLSGRLHTQYF TRBV7-9 . TRBD2 TRBJ2-3
TGTGCCAGCACTGAGGGGACAGAGGAAGCTTTCTTT CASTEGTEEAFF TRBV6-1 few TRBD1 TRBJ1-1
TGTGCCAGCAGCCAATTTTTCCAGGGGGCTTCACTAGCTTCCACAGATACGCAGTATTTT CASSQFFQGASLASTDTQYF TRBV3-1/TRBV3-2 . TRBD1 TRBJ2-3
TGTGCCAGCAGCCAAGATTGGCTAGCGGGAGGGGTGAATGAGCAGTTCTTC CASSQDWLAGGVNEQFF TRBV4-2 . TRBD2 TRBJ2-1
TGTGCCAGCAGTATACACAGTGAGCAGTTCTTC CASSIHSEQFF TRBV2 . . TRBJ2-1
TGTGCCAGCAGCGTAGGACTAGCGGGGAGGGAGACCCAGTACTTC CASSVGLAGRETQYF TRBV9 . TRBD2 TRBJ2-5
TGTGCCACGAAAGACCGGACAGGGGGTTTAGATGGCTACACCTTC CATKDRTGGLDGYTF TRBV24-1 . TRBD1 TRBJ1-2
TGTGCCAGCAGCTTATTGCGGAACTATGGCTACACCTTC CASSLLRNYGYTF TRBV13 . . TRBJ1-2
TGTGCCAGCAGTCCCACAGGGGCAGGAGGTGGCTACACCTTC CASSPTGAGGGYTF TRBV2 . TRBD1 TRBJ1-2
TGTGCCAGCAGCCAACCGGTCTCCTCGGGAAACACCATATATTTT CASSQPVSSGNTIYF TRBV3-1/TRBV3-2 . . TRBJ1-3
TGTGCCAGCAGCGTAGACCTACCGGGACTAGCGGCCAATGAGCAGTTCTTC CASSVDLPGLAANEQFF TRBV9 . TRBD2 TRBJ2-1
TGCGCCAGCAGCCCAGACGGAGCCTACGAGCAGTACTTC CASSPDGAYEQYF TRBV5-1 . . TRBJ2-7
TGTGCCACCAGTAAGCCCGGGGACCAAGAGACCCAGTACTTC CATSKPGDQETQYF TRBV24-1 . . TRBJ2-5
TGTGCCAGCAGCAAAAGAGTTAGCGGGAGCTCTTCCATGGAGACCCAGTACTTC CASSKRVSGSSSMETQYF TRBV7-7 . TRBD2 TRBJ2-5
TGTGCCAGCAGCTTAAAAAGAGGTCAGAGCTACAATGAGCAGTTCTTC CASSLKRGQSYNEQFF TRBV7-3 . . TRBJ2-1
TGTGCCAGCAGCCGCGGAGTTGCTTACAATGAGCAGTTCTTC CASSRGVAYNEQFF TRBV6-5 . . TRBJ2-1
TGCGCCAGCAGCCTCGGGACAGGGGTACCAGATACGCAGTATTTT CASSLGTGVPDTQYF TRBV5-1 few TRBD1 TRBJ2-3
TGTGCCAGCAGCACGCGTACTGAAGCTTTCTTT CASSTRTEAFF TRBV11-2 once . TRBJ1-1
TGTGCCAGCAGTTTAACGTTTAACAGGGGATCCCCTGAAGCTTTCTTT CASSLTFNRGSPEAFF TRBV27 . TRBD1 TRBJ1-1
TGTGCCAGCAGCTCGTTCAGGGGGCCGGGCGGGGAGCTGTTTTTT CASSSFRGPGGELFF TRBV7-3 . TRBD1 TRBJ2-2
TGTGCCAGCAGTGAATTACCACTCGCTGAAAAACTGTTTTTT CASSELPLAEKLFF TRBV25-1 . . TRBJ1-4
TGTGCCTGGAGTGAAACAGCGGGCAATCAGCCCCAGCATTTT CAWSETAGNQPQHF TRBV30 . . TRBJ1-5
TGTGCCAGCATGACACAGGGGTCCCACAATGAGCAGTTCTTC CASMTQGSHNEQFF TRBV19 . TRBD1 TRBJ2-1
TGTGCCAGCAGTTTTTTAGCAGATACGCAGTATTTT CASSFLADTQYF TRBV12-3/TRBV12-4 . . TRBJ2-3
TGCGCCAGCAGCTTGTTTTCGGCAGGGCAAGAGACCCAGTACTTC CASSLFSAGQETQYF TRBV5-1 . . TRBJ2-5
TGTGCCATCAGTGAGTCTAGCGTAGACACCATATATTTT CAISESSVDTIYF TRBV10-3 once . TRBJ1-3
TGTGCCAGCTCACTAAGACAGGGTAATGGGAATGAGCAGTTCTTC CASSLRQGNGNEQFF TRBV18 . TRBD1 TRBJ2-1
TGTGCCAGTAGTGCTTTACAGGGACGGGGCTCGGGACAGCCCCAGCATTTT CASSALQGRGSGQPQHF TRBV19 few . TRBJ1-5
TGTGCCAGCTCGGAGTGGACAGGCAAAGTCTCTGGGGCCAACGTCCTGACTTTC CASSEWTGKVSGANVLTF TRBV18 few TRBD1 TRBJ2-6
TGTGCCAGCAGTGCAGGGCCCCCGGGCGTTTACAATGAGCAGTTCTTC CASSAGPPGVYNEQFF TRBV9 . . TRBJ2-1
TGTGCCAGCAGTGGATACGGGGGATTCTATGGCTACACCTTC CASSGYGGFYGYTF TRBV25-1 . . TRBJ1-2
TGTGCCAGCAGGGGGATAGCGGGAGAGACCCAGTACTTC CASRGIAGETQYF TRBV7-8 . TRBD2 TRBJ2-5
TGTGCCACCTTTAATGGACTAGCGGTTTACCAAGAGACCCAGTACTTC CATFNGLAVYQETQYF TRBV15 . TRBD2 TRBJ2-5
TGTGCCAGCTCACCACGGGTCGGACAGGTTAACTATGGCTACACCTTC CASSPRVGQVNYGYTF TRBV18 . TRBD1 TRBJ1-2
TGTGCCAGCGCGCGGGACAGGGTTATTAATTCCGGGGAGCTGTTTTTT CASARDRVINSGELFF TRBV7-9 . TRBD1 TRBJ2-2
TGTGCCAGCAGCCGGCGAAGGAGTATAAACACTGAAGCTTTCTTT CASSRRRSINTEAFF TRBV14 . . TRBJ1-1
TGTGCCAGCAGTCCGGACAGGGGGGAAAATCAGCCCCAGCATTTT CASSPDRGENQPQHF TRBV6-5 . TRBD1 TRBJ1-5
TGCAGCATTTCTGTCAGGGGAAGGGCCTCGGGGGAGACCCAGTACTTC CSISVRGRASGETQYF TRBV29-1 . . TRBJ2-5
TGTGCCAGCAGTCTACAGGGAGTCTCTGGCTACACCTTC CASSLQGVSGYTF TRBV6-5 few . TRBJ1-2